This T cell receptor (beta chain) was captured by sequencing in a study of cytomegalovirus exposure and HLA in healthy donors (dated by TCRdb to 2016 to 2017). Concerning the study at large: An earlier analysis of approximately 550 of the donors reported more than 250 Gb of sequence data and 100 million to 140 million unique TCR beta sequences from 150 million to 200 million T cells. Roughly 290 gigabases of sequencing data and around 85 million unique TCR sequences made up an early release that covered some 640 HLA-typed donors. Of the 398 genotyped donors, about 84% fell in the genetic ancestry cluster associated with self-reported Caucasian donors. The study aimed to test whether signatures of past pathogen exposure could be identified by cataloging public T cell receptors. The study profiled the T cell repertoires of under 850 subjects by immunosequencing and related them to cytomegalovirus serostatus. Besides the first cohort of approximately 710 subjects, a separate validation cohort made up of over 100 different subjects was used. To predict cytomegalovirus infection status, the study combined high-throughput TCR immunosequencing, statistical association of individual TCRs with disease status, and machine learning. A later analysis re-analyzed previously published TCR beta repertoires from 500 to 700 donors and added high-resolution HLA genotyping to study TCR occurrence patterns. The later analysis used no new phenotypic data to find candidate immune exposures, relying instead on TCR beta sequences and their occurrence across donors. In an earlier analysis of several hundred of the donors, high-throughput TCR beta sequencing was used to judge whether each TCR beta V gene segment behaved as functional or pseudogenic. Donor age, sex, ethnicity and CMV serostatus were compiled together with the repertoire data. In a later genetic analysis, genome-wide SNP genotypes for about 55% of the roughly 700 donors were used, and that subset was treated as a discovery cohort. All discovery cohort repertoires had been generated on a single sequencing platform. Both class I and class II loci were covered by HLA typing, at four-digit resolution. The number of typed donors differed by locus: about 620-630 for A, B, C, DRB1 and DQB1; approximately 520 for DQA1; approximately 600 for DPA1; and roughly 470 for DPB1. A handful of DR-DQ haplotypes were handled as single units for association and clustering because linkage in the cohort was strong. On average, roughly 250,000 unique TCR beta nucleotide sequences were sequenced per donor among a few hundred genotyped donors of the cohort, with around 19% of those sequences being non-productive. Broader findings and caveats from the paper: While some public TCRs were present in many individuals, most TCR sequences turned up only very rarely across donors. In the study, some 160 TCR beta chains were listed as associated with cytomegalovirus. Because HLA typing was missing for some donors at each locus, association tests included only the typed subset. In both the original and validation cohorts, the classifier was reported to diagnose cytomegalovirus status with high specificity and sensitivity. Correlated functional status among segregating V segments might reflect linkage disequilibrium, but an unknown experimental factor could not be ruled out. Most CMV-associated TCR beta chains appeared to be HLA-restricted in a later analysis, and the HLA associations seemed to be driven largely by CMV exposure. A later analysis associated 16,951 TCR beta sequences with specific HLA alleles at a false discovery rate of 0.05. A cluster of highly shared sequence variants was judged likely to be a technical artifact of the sequencing pipeline. The authors suggested that the approach could potentially be extended to other disease states and immunological phenotypes. Over 15 rarely observed V segments, including chromosome 9 orphons, were excluded from the earlier analysis of some 590 of the donors because counts were too low. Some IMGT-functional V segments, including TRBV6-2 and TRBV6-3, could not be told apart with the 87-base-pair reads, so those segments were excluded. In an earlier analysis of 587 of the donors, most TCR beta V segments appeared in productive rearrangements about 87% or about 30% of the time, broadly matching IMGT annotations. Roughly uniform sequencing depth across donors was assumed in presence/absence analyses, although this assumption may not hold. Several of the top co-occurrence clusters appeared to be linked to parvovirus B19, influenza, CMV and Epstein-Barr virus, according to a later analysis. Compared with equally common non-associated chains, HLA-associated TCR beta chains in a later analysis were more clonally expanded and had lower generation probabilities. In vitro tests confirmed that three of the cytomegalovirus-associated TCR beta chains recognize cytomegalovirus antigens. The cohort was sequenced for TCR beta chains only, and without alpha or paired-chain data the features that could be detected were limited. V-gene and J-gene trimming of TCR beta chains was associated with a missense DCLRE1C variant in a later genetic analysis, and the association was replicated in an independent cohort. The only immune exposure information available for the cohort was CMV serostatus. A later genetic analysis reported fewer N-insertions in productive TCRs among donors in an Asian-associated ancestry cluster than the approximately 670-donor mean. A further reported finding was that TCR beta sequences accurately predicted the HLA-A and HLA-B alleles for most subjects in the first cohort. Strong co-occurrence of HLA alleles, especially DR and DQ, made assigning TCR associations to individual alleles difficult. In a later analysis, TCR association rates were found to vary across HLA loci, with the most associated TCRs seen for DRB1 alleles and the fewest for HLA-C alleles.

Receptor libraries were prepared by the immunoSEQ multiplex PCR assay. For the multiplex PCR, a mixture combining 60 forward primers for TCR Vbeta segments and 13 reverse primers for TCR Jbeta segments was used. The CDR3 region of rearranged TCR beta genes was amplified from genomic DNA by a multiplex PCR assay. Amplified TCR beta libraries were sequenced as 87-base-pair reads on the Illumina HiSeq System. Concerning the study's data processing: Across the 670 or so repertoires, a later analysis counted roughly 77 million unique TCR beta chains, around 11 million of which were shared by at least two donors. A nearest-neighbor algorithm error-corrected the raw reads and collapsed the reads into unique sequences, merging closely related sequences to remove PCR and sequencing errors. CDR3 sequences were aligned to IMGT reference sequences to assign V, D and J gene segments. For a sequence to be retained, at least a six-nucleotide match to both a V gene segment and a J gene segment was required. Rearrangements were called productive when the CDR3 lacked stop codons and stayed in frame with V and J; all others were non-productive. Following IMGT convention, CDR3 was defined as the stretch from the second conserved V-encoded cysteine up to the conserved J-encoded phenylalanine. The earlier analysis of approximately 590 of the donors excluded any sequence lacking an unambiguous match to a single V gene segment. An earlier analysis of under 750 of the donors called V segments functional above 56.7% productive rearrangements and segregating when the between-donor standard deviation exceeded 5%. A statistical classification framework was developed to diagnose cytomegalovirus status using the catalog of TCR beta chain sequences. A later analysis assigned V and J genes by comparing TCR nucleotide sequences with IMGT/GENE-DB human TR gene sequences. A later analysis assigned CDR3 sequences and most-parsimonious VDJ recombination scenarios with the TCRdist pipeline. In a later analysis, each TCR beta chain was defined by its CDR3 amino acid sequence together with its V-gene family, and reads without a unique V-gene family were excluded. As a way to deal with suspected cross-contamination and a sequencing artifact, a later analysis dropped approximately 590 nucleotide sequences that were highly shared and had low generation probability. For each public chain, a later analysis derived a clonal expansion index from normalized ranks of inferred template counts within each repertoire. A later analysis computed generation probabilities with a VDJ recombination model fitted to out-of-frame rearrangements, and checked the results against IGoR. Hypergeometric tests were used in a later analysis to score TCR-TCR, TCR-HLA and TCR-CMV co-occurrence, with a repertoire-size bias correction applied to the TCR pairs. In a later analysis, false discovery rates were estimated by permuting HLA or CMV assignments 20 times. In a later analysis, co-occurring TCRs were grouped using DBSCAN, with TCRdist sequence similarity added in when clustering inside HLA-allele-positive subsets. Repertoires with fewer than 30,000 or more than 120,000 public chains were left out of co-occurrence clustering, as were five repertoires with anomalous nucleotide sharing. TCRdb holds this immuneACCESS table with in-frame rearrangements only. Some clones are missing; in checked studies, unresolved V genes explain under half, and the rest has no known cause. The V and J calls and the clone size are those of that table, but D and trimming were determined from the DNA. For this sample the table gives approximately 110,000 clones, of which over 75% were detected only once. The ten top clones hold roughly 4% of the sample.

In total, about 650 healthy bone marrow donors made up the cohort. All cohort members were sampled while nominally healthy, although unrecorded immune exposures were likely present. Of the 700 or so cohort members, approximately 290 had a positive CMV serostatus and just over 350 had a negative one, while no CMV serostatus was recorded for the donor. Every donor gave a peripheral blood sample, and the peripheral blood mononuclear cells from that sample were used for TCR beta sequencing. Genomic DNA was extracted from the blood cell samples with the Qiagen DNeasy Blood Extraction Kit. V trim: 5 bases; J trim: 4 bases; unmatched bases: 3. The germline V gene specifies SGDLS as CDR1 and YYNGEE as CDR2. The CDR3 spans 15 residues, from the cysteine through the phenylalanine. Solely the CDR3 DNA is kept, with 45 bases framed from the first base. For this clone: The antigen it binds to is not known. Within one base of it there is no much larger clone, and no base qualities were kept.

The chain joins TRBV9 to TRBJ2-3; 14 central bases correspond to TRBD2. The sequence came from a human donor in good health. Sequenced material: PBMCs. The CDR3 corresponds to CASRGTSGRSDTQYF. The sequenced DNA: TGTGCCAGCAGGGGGACTAGCGGGAGATCAGATACGCAGTATTTT.